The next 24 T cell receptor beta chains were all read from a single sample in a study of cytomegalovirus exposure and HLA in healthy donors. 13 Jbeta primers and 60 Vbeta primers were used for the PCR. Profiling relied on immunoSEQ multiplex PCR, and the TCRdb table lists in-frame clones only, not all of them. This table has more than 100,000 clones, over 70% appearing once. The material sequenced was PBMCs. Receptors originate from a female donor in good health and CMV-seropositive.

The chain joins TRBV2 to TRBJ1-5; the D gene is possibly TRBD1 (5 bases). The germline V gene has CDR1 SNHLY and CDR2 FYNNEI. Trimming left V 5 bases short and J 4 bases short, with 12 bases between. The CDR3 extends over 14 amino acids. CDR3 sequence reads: CASSRTTINQPQHF. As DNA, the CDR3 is TGTGCCAGCAGTCGGACAACGATAAATCAGCCCCAGCATTTT.

The CDR3 loop reads CASSPRQGPGNTIYF. The CDR3 DNA sequence: TGTGCCAGCAGCCCACGACAGGGGCCCGGAAACACCATATATTTT. The J gene is TRBJ1-3, the V gene TRBV7-8; 8 nucleotides align to TRBD1. V lost 5 bases to trimming and J lost 4 bases; unmatched junction nucleotides: 7. The V gene's germline CDR1 is SGHVS and CDR2 FQNEAQ. The CDR3 consists of 15 residues.

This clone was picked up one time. CDR3 DNA sequence: TGTGCCAGCAGCTTAGAGAGTTCGGGCAGGGGCCAGCCCCAGCATTTT. Translating gives CASSLESSGRGQPQHF. J is TRBJ1-5 and V is TRBV7-6; D is perhaps TRBD1 (6 bases). The CDR3 contains 16 residues. The germline V and J ends were trimmed by 1 base and 7 bases, with 17 bases remaining between them. Germline-derived CDR1 and CDR2 are SGHVS and FNYEAQ.

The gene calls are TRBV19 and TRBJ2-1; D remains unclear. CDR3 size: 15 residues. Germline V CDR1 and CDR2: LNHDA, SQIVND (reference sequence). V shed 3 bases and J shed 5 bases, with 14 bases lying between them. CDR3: CASSIPLRPNNEQFF. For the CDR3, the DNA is TGTGCCAGTAGTATTCCGTTGCGCCCGAACAATGAGCAGTTCTTC.

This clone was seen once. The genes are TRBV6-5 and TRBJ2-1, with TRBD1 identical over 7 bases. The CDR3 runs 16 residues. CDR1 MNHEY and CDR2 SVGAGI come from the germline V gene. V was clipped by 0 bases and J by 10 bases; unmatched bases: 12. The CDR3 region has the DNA TGTGCCAGCAGTTACTCCGGGACAGTTGGGCTATGGGAGCAGTTCTTC. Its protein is CASSYSGTVGLWEQFF.

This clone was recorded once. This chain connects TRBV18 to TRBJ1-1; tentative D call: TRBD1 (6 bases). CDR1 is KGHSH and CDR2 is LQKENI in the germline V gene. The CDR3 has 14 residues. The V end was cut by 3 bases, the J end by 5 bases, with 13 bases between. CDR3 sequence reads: CASSPTGLGTEAFF. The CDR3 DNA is TGTGCCAGCTCACCTACAGGGTTGGGAACTGAAGCTTTCTTT.

CDR3 in DNA: TGTGCCAGCAACCCCCTGAGACGGGAGAACACCGGGGAGCTGTTTTTT. Residues: CASNPLRRENTGELFF. This chain links TRBV7-9 with TRBJ2-2, with D possibly matching TRBD2 (5 bases). V was shortened by 7 bases and J by 1 base, with 16 bases between the two germline ends. The length of the CDR3 is 16 residues. Germline V gene lookup returns CDR1 SEHNR and CDR2 FQNEAQ (reference sequence). Full variable domain (remainder filled in from reference TRBV7-9 and TRBJ2-2): DTGVSQNPRHKITKRGQNVTFRCDPISEHNRLYWYRQTLGQGPEFLTYFQNEAQLEKSRLLSDRFSAERPKGSFSTLEIQRTEQGDSAMYLCASNPLRRENTGELFFGEGSRLTVL.

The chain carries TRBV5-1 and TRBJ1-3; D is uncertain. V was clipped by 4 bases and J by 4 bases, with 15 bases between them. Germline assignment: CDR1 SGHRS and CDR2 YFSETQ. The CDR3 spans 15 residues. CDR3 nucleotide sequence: TGCGCCAGCAGCCCGTCAATGGGCCTCGGAAACACCATATATTTT. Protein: CASSPSMGLGNTIYF.

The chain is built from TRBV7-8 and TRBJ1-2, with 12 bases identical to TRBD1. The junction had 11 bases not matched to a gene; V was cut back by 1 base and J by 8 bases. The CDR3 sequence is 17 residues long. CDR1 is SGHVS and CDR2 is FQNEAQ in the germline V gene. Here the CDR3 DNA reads TGTGCCAGCAGCTTAGGAATGGCCGGGACAGGGGGCGTCGGCTACACCTTC. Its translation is CASSLGMAGTGGVGYTF.

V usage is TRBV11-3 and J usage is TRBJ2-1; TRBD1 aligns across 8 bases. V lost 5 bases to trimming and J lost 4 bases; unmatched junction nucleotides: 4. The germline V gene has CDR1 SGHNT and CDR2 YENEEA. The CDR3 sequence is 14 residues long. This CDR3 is CASSPGQVYNEQFF. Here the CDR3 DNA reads TGTGCCAGCAGCCCGGGACAGGTATACAATGAGCAGTTCTTC. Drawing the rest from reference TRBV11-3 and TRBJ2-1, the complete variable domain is EAGVVQSPRYKIIEKKQPVAFWCNPISGHNTLYWYLQNLGQGPELLIRYENEEAVDDSQLPKDRFSAERLKGVDSTLKIQPAELGDSAVYLCASSPGQVYNEQFFGPGTRLTVL.

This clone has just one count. CDR3 amino acids: CASSPGQQGNTIYF. CDR3 DNA sequence: TGCGCCAGCAGCCCGGGACAGCAGGGAAACACCATATATTTT. This rearrangement joins TRBV5-1 to TRBJ1-3, with 7 bases aligning to TRBD1. Per germline, CDR1 SGHRS and CDR2 YFSETQ. The CDR3 spans 14 residues. V shed 4 bases and J 4 bases; nucleotides not matched to a gene: 5.

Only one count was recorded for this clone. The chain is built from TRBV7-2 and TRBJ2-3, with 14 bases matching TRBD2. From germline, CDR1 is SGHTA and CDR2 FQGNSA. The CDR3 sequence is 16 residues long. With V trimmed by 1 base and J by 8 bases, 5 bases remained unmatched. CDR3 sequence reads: CASSLGLAGGLGTQYF. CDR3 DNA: TGTGCCAGCAGCTTAGGACTAGCGGGGGGGCTTGGTACGCAGTATTTT. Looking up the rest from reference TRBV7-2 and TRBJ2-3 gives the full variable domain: GAGVSQSPSNKVTEKGKDVELRCDPISGHTALYWYRQSLGQGLEFLIYFQGNSAPDKSGLPSDRFSAERTGGSVSTLTIQRTQQEDSAVYLCASSLGLAGGLGTQYFGPGTRLTVL.

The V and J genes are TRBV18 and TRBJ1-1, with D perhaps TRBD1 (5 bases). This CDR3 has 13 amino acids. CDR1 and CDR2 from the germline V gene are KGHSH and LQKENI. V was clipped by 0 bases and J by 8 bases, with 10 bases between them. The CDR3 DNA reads TGTGCCAGCTCACCACCGTCGCGACAGGAAGCTTTCTTT. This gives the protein CASSPPSRQEAFF.

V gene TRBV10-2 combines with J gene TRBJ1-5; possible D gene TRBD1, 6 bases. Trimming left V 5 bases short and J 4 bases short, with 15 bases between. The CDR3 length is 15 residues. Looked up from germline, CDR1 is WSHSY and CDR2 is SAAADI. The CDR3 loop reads CASSPGHQLNQPQHF. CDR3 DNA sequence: TGCGCCAGCAGTCCGGGACACCAATTGAATCAGCCCCAGCATTTT.

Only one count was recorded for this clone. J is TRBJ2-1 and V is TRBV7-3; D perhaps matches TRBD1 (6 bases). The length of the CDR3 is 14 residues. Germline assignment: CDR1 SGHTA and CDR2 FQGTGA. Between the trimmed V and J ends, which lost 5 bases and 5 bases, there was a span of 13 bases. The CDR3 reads CASSRRGFNNEQFF. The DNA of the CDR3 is TGTGCCAGCAGCCGCAGGGGATTCAACAATGAGCAGTTCTTC. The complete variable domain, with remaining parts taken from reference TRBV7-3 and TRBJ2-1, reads GAGVSQTPSNKVTEKGKYVELRCDPISGHTALYWYRQSLGQGPEFLIYFQGTGAADDSGLPNDRFFAVRPEGSVSTLKIQRTERGDSAVYLCASSRRGFNNEQFFGPGTRLTVL.

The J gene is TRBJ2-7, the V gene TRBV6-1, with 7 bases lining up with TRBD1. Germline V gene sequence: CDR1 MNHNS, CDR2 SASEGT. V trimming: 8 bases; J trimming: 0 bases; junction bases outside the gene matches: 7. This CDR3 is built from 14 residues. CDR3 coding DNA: TGTGCCAGCCGAGGGACAGACAGCTCCTACGAGCAGTACTTC. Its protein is CASRGTDSSYEQYF.

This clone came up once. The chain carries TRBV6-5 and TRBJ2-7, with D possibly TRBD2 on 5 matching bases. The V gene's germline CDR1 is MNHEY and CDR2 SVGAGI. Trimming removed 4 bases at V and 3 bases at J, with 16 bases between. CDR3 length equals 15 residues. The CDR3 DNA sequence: TGTGCCAGCAGTTCTCGTAGTAGCAGCGGCTACGAGCAGTACTTC. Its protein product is CASSSRSSSGYEQYF.

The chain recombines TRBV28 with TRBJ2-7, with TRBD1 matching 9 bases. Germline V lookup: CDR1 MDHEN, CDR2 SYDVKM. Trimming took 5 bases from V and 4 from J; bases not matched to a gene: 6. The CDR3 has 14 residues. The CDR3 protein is CASSPRDRVYEQYF. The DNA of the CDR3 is TGTGCCAGCAGTCCACGGGACAGGGTTTACGAGCAGTACTTC.

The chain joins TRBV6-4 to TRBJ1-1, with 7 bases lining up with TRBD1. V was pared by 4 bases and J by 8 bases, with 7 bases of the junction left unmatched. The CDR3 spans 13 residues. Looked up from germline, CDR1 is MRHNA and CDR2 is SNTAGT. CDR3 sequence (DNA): TGTGCCAGCAGTGGGAACAGGGGAGGAGAAGCTTTCTTT. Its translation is CASSGNRGGEAFF.

The CDR3 sequence: CASSQTGVFEKLFF. Written as DNA, the CDR3 is TGTGCCAGCAGTCAGACAGGGGTATTTGAAAAACTGTTTTTT. The V call is TRBV28, the J call TRBJ1-4, with 8 bases that match TRBD1. CDR1 and CDR2 (germline): MDHEN, SYDVKM. Germline trimming cut 5 bases from V and 7 bases from J; bases unmatched to any gene: 6. The CDR3 runs 14 residues.

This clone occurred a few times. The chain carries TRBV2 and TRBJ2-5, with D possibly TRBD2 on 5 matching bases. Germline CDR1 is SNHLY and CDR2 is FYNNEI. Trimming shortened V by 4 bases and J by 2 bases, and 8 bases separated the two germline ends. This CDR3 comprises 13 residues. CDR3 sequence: CASSGGDQETQYF. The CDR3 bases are TGTGCCAGCAGTGGGGGAGATCAAGAGACCCAGTACTTC.

CDR3 DNA: TGTGCCTGGAGGGAGACAGGGGGCCACGAGCAGTACTTC. Amino acid sequence: CAWRETGGHEQYF. The rearrangement links TRBV30 to TRBJ2-5; TRBD1 aligns across 10 bases. The J call may be wrong; the DNA end is better matched by TRBJ2-7. This CDR3 spans 13 amino acids. Germline V CDR1 and CDR2: GTSNPN, SVGIG (reference sequence).

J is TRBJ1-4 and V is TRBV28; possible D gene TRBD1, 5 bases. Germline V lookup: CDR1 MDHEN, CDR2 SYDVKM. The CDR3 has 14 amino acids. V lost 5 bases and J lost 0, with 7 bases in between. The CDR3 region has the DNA TGTGCCAGCAGTGGGGGGGCAACTAATGAAAAACTGTTTTTT. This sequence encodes CASSGGATNEKLFF.

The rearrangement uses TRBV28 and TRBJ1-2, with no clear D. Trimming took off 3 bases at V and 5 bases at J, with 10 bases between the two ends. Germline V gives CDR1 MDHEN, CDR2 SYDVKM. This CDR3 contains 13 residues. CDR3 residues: CASSFREGYGYTF. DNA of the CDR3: TGTGCCAGCAGTTTCCGGGAAGGGTATGGCTACACCTTC.